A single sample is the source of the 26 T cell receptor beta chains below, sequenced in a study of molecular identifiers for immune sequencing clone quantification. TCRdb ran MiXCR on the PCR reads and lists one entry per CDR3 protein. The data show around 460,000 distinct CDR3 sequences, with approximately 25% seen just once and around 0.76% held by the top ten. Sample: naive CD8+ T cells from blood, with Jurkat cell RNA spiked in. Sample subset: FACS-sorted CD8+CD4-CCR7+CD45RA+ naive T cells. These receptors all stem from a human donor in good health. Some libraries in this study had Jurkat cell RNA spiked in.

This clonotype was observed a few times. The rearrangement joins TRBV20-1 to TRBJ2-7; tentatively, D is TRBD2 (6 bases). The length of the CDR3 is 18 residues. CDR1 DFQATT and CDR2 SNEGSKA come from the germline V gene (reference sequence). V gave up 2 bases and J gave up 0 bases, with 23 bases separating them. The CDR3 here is CSARNIGSSGSSSYEQYF. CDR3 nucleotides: TGCAGTGCTAGAAACATCGGAAGTAGCGGAAGTAGCTCCTACGAGCAGTACTTC.

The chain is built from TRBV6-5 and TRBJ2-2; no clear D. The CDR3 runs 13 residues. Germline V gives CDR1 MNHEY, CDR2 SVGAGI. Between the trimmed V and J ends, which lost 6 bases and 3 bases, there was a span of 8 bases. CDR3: CASRPRYTGELFF. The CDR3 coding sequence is TGTGCCAGCAGGCCAAGGTACACCGGGGAGCTGTTTTTT.

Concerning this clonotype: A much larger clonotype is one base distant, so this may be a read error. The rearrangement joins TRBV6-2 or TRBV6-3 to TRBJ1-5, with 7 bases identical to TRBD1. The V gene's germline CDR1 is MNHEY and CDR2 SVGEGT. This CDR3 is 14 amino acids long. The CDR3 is CASTRGGDYQPHHF. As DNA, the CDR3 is TGTGCCAGCACGAGAGGGGGCGACTATCAGCCCCACCATTTT.

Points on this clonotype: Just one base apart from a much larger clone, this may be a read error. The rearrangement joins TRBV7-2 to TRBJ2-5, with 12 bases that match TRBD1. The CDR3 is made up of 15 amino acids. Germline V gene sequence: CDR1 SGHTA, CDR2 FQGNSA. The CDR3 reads CASSSGTGGFKTQCF. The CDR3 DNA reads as TGTGCCAGCAGCTCCGGGACAGGGGGCTTTAAGACCCAGTGCTTC.

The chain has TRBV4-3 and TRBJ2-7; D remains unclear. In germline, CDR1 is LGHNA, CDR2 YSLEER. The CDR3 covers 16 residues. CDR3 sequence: CASSQDLSPPPYEQDV. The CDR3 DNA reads TGCGCCAGCAGCCAAGATTTGTCCCCCCCCCCCTACGAGCAGGACGTC.

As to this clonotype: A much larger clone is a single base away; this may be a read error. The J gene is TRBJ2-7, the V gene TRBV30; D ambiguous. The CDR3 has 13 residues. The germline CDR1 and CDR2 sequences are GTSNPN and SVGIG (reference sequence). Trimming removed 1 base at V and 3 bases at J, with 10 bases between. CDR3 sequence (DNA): TGTGCCTGGAGTGAGGGCCCGCACTACGAGCAGTACTTC. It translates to CAWSEGPHYEQYF.

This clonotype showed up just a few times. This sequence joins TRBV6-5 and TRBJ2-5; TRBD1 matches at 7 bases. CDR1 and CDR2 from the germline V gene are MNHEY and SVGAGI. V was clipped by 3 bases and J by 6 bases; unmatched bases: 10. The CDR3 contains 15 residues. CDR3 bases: TGTGCCAGCAGTTATCTTGGGGGAAGGGGGCAGACCCAGTACTTC. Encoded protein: CASSYLGGRGQTQYF.

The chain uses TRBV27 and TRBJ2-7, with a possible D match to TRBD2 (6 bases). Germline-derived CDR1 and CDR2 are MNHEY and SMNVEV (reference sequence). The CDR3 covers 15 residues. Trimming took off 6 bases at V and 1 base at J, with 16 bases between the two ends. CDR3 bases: TGTGCCAGCAGCCCCGGAGTAGCGGAGTCCTACGAGCAGTACTTC. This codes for CASSPGVAESYEQYF.

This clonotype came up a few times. CDR3 sequence: CSVPRGRDAFF. CDR3 bases: TGCAGCGTTCCCAGGGGGCGAGACGCTTTCTTT. The V gene is TRBV29-1, the J gene TRBJ1-1; 8 positions agree with TRBD1. The CDR3 sequence is 11 residues long. Germline values: CDR1 SQVTM, CDR2 ANQGSEA. The trim removed 5 bases at V and 11 bases at J, leaving 7 bases unmatched.

CDR3 residues: CASSPTQVPNGKLFF. Written as DNA, the CDR3 is TGCGCCAGCAGCCCTACACAGGTGCCGAACGGAAAACTGTTTTTT. The rearrangement uses TRBV4-3 and TRBJ1-4; D may be TRBD1 (5 bases). Germline CDR1 LGHNA, CDR2 YSLEER. Trimming left V 4 bases short and J 10 bases short, with 19 bases between. This CDR3 is built from 15 residues.

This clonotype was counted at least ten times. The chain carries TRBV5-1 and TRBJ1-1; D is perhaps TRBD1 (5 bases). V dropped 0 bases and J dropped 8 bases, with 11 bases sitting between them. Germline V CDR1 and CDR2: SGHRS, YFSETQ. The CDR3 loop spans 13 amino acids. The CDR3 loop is CASSLGANREAFF. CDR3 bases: TGCGCCAGCAGCTTGGGGGCAAACAGGGAAGCTTTCTTT.

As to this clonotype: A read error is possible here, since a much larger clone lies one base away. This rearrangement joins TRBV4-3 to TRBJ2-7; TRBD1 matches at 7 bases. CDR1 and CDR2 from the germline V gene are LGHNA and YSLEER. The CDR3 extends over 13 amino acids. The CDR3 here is CAISPKETGQQYF. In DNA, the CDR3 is TGCGCCATCAGCCCTAAGGAGACAGGGCAACAGTACTTC.

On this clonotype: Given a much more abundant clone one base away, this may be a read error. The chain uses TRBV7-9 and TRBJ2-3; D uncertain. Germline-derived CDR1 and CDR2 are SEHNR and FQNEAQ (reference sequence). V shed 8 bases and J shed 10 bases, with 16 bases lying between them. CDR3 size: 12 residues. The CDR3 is CASGPFGSPQYF. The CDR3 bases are TGTGCCAGCGGCCCCTTTGGCTCTCCGCAGTATTTT.

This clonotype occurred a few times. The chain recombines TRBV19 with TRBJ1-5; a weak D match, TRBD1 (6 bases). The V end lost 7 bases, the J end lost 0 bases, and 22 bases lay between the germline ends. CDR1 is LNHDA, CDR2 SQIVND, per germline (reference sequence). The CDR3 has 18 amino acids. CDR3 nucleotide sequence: TGTGCCAGTATTCCGGACAGTTTGGGCTTGGGTAGCAATCAGCCCCAGCATTTT. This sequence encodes CASIPDSLGLGSNQPQHF.

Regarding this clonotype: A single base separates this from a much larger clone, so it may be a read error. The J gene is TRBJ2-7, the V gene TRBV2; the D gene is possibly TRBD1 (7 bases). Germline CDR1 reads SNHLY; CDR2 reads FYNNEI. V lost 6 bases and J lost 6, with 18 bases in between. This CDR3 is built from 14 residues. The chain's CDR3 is CASSRPRRGPEQYF. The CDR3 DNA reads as TGTGCCAGCAGCCGACCCAGGAGGGGGCCCGAGCAGTACTTC. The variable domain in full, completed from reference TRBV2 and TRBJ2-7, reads EPEVTQTPSHQVTQMGQEVILRCVPISNHLYFYWYRQILGQKVEFLVSFYNNEISEKSEIFDDQFSVERPDGSNFTLKIRSTKLEDSAMYFCASSRPRRGPEQYFGPGTRLTVT.

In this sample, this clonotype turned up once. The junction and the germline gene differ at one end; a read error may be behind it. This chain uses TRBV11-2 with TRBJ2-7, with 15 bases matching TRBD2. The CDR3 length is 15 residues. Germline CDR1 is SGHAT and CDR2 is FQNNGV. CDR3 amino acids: CAGSLGLAGGYEQYF. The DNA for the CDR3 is TGTGCCGGCAGCTTGGGACTAGCGGGGGGTTACGAGCAGTACTTC.

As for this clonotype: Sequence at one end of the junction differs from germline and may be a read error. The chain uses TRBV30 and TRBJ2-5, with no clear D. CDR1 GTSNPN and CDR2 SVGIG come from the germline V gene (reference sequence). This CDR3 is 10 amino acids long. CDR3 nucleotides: TGTGCCTGGCAGTTAGAGCCCCAGTACTTC. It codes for CAWQLEPQYF. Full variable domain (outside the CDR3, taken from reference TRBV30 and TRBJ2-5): SQTIHQWPATLVQPVGSPLSLECTVEGTSNPNLYWYRQAAGRGLQLLFYSVGIGQISSEVPQNLSASRPQDRQFILSSKKLLLSDSGFYLCAWQLEPQYFGPGTRLLVL.

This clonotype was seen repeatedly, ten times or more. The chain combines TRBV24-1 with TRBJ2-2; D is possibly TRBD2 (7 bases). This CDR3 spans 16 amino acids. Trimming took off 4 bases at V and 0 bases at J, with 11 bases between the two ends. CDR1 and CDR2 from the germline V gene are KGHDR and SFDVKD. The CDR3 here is CATSDRGATNTGELFF. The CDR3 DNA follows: TGTGCCACCAGTGACCGGGGGGCGACGAACACCGGGGAGCTGTTTTTT.

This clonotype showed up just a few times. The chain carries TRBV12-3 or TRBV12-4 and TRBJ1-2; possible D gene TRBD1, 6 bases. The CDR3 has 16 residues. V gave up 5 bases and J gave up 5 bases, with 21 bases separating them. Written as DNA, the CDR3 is TGTGCCAGCAGTGGGGGTAGAATAGGACAGTCGTATGGCTACACCTTC. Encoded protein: CASSGGRIGQSYGYTF.

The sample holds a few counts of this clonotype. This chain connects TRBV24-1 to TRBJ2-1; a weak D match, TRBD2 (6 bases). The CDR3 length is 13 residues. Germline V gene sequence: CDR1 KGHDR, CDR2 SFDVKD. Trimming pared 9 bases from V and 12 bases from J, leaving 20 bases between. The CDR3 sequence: CATRSRREDAQFF. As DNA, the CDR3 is TGTGCCACCCGAAGCCGGAGGGAGGATGCGCAGTTCTTC.

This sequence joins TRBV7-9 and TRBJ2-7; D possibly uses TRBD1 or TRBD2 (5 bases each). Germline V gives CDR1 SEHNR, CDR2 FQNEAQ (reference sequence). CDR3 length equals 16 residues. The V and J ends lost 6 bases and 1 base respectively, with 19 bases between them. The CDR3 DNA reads TGTGCCAGCAGACCCACCGGGACGGGTTTTTCCTACGAGCAGTACTTC. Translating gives CASRPTGTGFSYEQYF.

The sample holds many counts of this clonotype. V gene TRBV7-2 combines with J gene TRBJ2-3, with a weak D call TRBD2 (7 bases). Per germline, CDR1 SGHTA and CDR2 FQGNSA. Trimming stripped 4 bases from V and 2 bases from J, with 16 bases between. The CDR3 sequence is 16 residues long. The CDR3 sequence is CASSSERGAPTDTQYF. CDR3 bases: TGTGCCAGCAGCTCTGAACGGGGGGCACCCACAGATACGCAGTATTTT.

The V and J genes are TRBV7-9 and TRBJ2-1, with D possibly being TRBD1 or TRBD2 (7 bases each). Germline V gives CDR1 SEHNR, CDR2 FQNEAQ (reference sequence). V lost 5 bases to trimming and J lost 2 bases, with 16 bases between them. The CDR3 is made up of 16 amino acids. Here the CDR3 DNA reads TGTGCCAGCAGCCAGCGGGACAGCCGAACCTACAATGAGCAGTTCTTC. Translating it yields CASSQRDSRTYNEQFF.

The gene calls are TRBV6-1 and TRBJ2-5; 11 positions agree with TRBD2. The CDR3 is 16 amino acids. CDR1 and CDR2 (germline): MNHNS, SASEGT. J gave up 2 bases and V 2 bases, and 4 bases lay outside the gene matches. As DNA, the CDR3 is TGTGCCAGCAGTGAATTCCTAGCGGGAGGACAAGAGACCCAGTACTTC. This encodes CASSEFLAGGQETQYF.

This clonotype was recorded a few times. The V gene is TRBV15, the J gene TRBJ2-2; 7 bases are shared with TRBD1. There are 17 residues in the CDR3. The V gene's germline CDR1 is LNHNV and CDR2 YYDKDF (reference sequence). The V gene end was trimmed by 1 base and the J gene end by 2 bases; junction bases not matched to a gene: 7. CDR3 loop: CATSRVPGQLNTGELFF. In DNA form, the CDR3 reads TGTGCCACCAGCAGAGTTCCGGGACAGCTAAACACCGGGGAGCTGTTTTTT.

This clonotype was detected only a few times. The CDR3 DNA is TGCGCCAGCAGCCAAGATAGTAACACCAAATTTTATTCACCCCTCCACTTT. Its protein is CASSQDSNTKFYSPLHF. The chain has TRBV4-3 and TRBJ1-6; no clear D. Trimming pared 0 bases from V and 8 bases from J, leaving 17 bases between. Germline V CDR1 and CDR2: LGHNA, YSLEER. The CDR3 sequence is 17 residues long.